These 3 T cell receptor beta chains were all obtained from the same sample, sequenced in a study of OX40 agonist ivuxolimab in advanced cancers. Assay used: immunoSEQ multiplex PCR; TCRdb lists only in-frame clones, some missing. The sample yields some 80,000 clones, just over 90% seen once. This specimen consisted of CD4+ or CD8+ T cells sorted from blood, obtained in a trial of the OX40 agonist ivuxolimab. The receptors originated from an adult with an advanced solid tumor such as melanoma, head and neck, liver or kidney cancer.

The chain links TRBV7-2 to TRBJ1-1; no definite D call. CDR1 SGHTA and CDR2 FQGNSA come from the germline V gene. The CDR3 has 12 amino acids. Trimming shortened V by 4 bases and J by 6 bases, and 9 bases separated the two germline ends. The CDR3 spells CASSSSRSEAFF. The CDR3 DNA reads as TGTGCCAGCAGCTCCAGTCGTTCTGAAGCTTTCTTT.

This clone was recorded once. CDR3 protein: CASSIGRGLAFF. As DNA, the CDR3 is TGTGCCAGTAGTATTGGCAGGGGGCTAGCTTTCTTT. This rearrangement joins TRBV19 to TRBJ1-1; 8 bases map to TRBD1. V was clipped by 3 bases and J by 10 bases; unmatched bases: 4. CDR1 is LNHDA, CDR2 SQIVND, per germline (reference sequence). There are 12 residues in the CDR3.

This chain uses TRBV13 with TRBJ2-3; D remains ambiguous. The CDR3 has 13 amino acids. Germline V gene sequence: CDR1 PRHDT, CDR2 FYEKMQ (reference sequence). Trimming shortened V by 5 bases and J by 1 base, and 7 bases separated the two germline ends. CDR3 nucleotide sequence: TGTGCCAGCAGCCCCCGTCGCACAGATACGCAGTATTTT. Residues: CASSPRRTDTQYF.